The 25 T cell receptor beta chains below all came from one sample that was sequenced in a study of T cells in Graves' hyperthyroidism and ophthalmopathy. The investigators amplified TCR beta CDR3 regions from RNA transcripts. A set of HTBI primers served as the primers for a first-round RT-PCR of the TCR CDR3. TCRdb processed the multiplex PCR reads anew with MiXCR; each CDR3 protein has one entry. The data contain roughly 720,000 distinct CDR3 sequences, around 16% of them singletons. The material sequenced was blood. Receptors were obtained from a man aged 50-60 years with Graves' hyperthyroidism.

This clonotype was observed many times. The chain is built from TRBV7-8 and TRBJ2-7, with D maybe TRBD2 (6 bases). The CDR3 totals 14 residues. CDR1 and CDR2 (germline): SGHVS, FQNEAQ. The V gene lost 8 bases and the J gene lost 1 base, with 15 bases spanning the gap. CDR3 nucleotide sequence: TGTGCCAGCGATCGGGGAGGTGGGTCCTACGAGCAGTACTTC. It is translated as CASDRGGGSYEQYF. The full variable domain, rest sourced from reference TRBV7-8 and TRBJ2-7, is GAGVSQSPRYKVAKRGQDVALRCDPISGHVSLFWYQQALGQGPEFLTYFQNEAQLDKSGLPSDRFFAERPEGSVSTLKIQRTQQEDSAVYLCASDRGGGSYEQYFGPGTRLTVT.

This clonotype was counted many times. CDR3 residues: CASSLPNSGANVLTF. DNA for the CDR3: TGTGCCAGCAGCCTCCCGAACTCTGGGGCCAACGTCCTGACTTTC. The V and J genes are TRBV11-2 and TRBJ2-6; the D is unclear. Germline loops: CDR1 SGHAT, CDR2 FQNNGV. This CDR3 spans 15 amino acids. V was clipped by 5 bases and J by 0 bases, with 8 bases between them.

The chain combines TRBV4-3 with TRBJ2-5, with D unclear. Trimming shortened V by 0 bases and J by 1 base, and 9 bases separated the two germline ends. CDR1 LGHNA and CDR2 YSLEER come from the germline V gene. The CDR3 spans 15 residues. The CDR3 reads CASSQDLSTQETQYF. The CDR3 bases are TGCGCCAGCAGCCAAGATCTGTCTACCCAAGAGACCCAGTACTTC.

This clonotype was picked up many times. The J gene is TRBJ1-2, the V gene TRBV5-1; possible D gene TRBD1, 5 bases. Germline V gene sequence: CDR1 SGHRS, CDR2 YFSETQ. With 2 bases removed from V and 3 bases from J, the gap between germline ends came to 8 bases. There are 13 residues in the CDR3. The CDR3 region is CASSFSRDYGYTF. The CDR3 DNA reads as TGCGCCAGCAGCTTTTCCAGGGACTATGGCTACACCTTC.

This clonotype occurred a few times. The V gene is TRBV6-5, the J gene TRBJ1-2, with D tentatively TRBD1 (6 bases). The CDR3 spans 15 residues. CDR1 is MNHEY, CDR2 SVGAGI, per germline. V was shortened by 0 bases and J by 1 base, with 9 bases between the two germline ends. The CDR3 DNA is TGTGCCAGCAGTTACTCCGCAGGGGATAACTATGGCTACACCTTC. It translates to CASSYSAGDNYGYTF.

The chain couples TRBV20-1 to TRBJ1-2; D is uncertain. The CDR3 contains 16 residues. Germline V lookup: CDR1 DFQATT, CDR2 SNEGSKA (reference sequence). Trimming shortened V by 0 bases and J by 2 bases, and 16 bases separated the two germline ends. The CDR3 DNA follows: TGCAGTGCTAGAGATGGAGAACGGGTGGGGAACTATGGCTACACCTTC. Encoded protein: CSARDGERVGNYGYTF.

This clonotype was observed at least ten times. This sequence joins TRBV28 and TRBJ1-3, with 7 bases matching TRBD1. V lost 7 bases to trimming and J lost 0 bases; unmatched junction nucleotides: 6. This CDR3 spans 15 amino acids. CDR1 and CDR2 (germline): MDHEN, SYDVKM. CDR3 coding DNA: TGTGCCAGCACCTCGGACAGGAGCTCTGGAAACACCATATATTTT. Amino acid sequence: CASTSDRSSGNTIYF.

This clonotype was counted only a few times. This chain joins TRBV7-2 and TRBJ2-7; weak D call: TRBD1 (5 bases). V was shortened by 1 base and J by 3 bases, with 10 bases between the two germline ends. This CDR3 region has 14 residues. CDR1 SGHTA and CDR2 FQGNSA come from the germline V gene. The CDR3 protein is CASSLGSRDYEQYF. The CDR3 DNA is TGTGCCAGCAGCTTAGGTAGCAGGGACTACGAGCAGTACTTC.

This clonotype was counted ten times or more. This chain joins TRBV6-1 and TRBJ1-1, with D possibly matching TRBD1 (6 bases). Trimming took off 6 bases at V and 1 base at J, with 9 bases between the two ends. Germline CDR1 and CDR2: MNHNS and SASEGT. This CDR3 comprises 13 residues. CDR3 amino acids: CASRAQGNTEAFF. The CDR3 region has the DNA TGTGCCAGCAGGGCACAGGGGAACACTGAAGCTTTCTTT.

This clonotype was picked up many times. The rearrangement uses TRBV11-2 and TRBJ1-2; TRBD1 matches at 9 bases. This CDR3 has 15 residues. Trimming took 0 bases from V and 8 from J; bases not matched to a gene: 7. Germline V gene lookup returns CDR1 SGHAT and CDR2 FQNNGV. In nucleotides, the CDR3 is TGTGCCAGCAGCTTAGATCACGGGGACAGGGACGGCTACACCTTC. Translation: CASSLDHGDRDGYTF.

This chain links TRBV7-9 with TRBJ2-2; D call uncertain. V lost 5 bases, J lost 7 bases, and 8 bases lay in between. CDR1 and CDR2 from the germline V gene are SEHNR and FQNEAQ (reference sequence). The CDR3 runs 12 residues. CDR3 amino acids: CASSPVYGELFF. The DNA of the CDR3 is TGTGCCAGCAGCCCCGTTTACGGGGAGCTGTTTTTT.

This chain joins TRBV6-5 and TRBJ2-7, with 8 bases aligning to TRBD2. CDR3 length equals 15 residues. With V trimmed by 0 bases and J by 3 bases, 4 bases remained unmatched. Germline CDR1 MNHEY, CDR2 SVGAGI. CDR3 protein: CASSYSTAGVYEQYF. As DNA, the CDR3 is TGTGCCAGCAGTTACTCGACAGCGGGAGTCTACGAGCAGTACTTC.

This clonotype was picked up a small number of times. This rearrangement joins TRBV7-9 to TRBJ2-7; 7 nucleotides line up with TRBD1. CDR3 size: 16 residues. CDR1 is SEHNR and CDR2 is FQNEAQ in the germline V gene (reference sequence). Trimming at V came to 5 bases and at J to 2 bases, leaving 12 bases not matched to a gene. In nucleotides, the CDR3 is TGTGCCAGCAGCCCAAGACAGGGCTCATCTACCTACGAGCAGTACTTC. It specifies CASSPRQGSSTYEQYF.

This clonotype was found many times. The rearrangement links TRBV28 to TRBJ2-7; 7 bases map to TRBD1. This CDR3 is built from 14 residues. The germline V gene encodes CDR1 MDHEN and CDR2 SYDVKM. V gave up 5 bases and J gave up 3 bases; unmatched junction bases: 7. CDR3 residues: CASSTRDSYYEQYF. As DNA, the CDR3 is TGTGCCAGCAGTACCCGGGACAGTTACTACGAGCAGTACTTC.

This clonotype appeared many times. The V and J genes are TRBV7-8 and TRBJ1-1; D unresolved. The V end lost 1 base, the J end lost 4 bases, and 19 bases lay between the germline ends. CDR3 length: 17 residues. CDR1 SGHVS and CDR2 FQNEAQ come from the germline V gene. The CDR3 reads CASSLEGLFRERTEAFF. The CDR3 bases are TGTGCCAGCAGCTTAGAAGGGTTATTCCGCGAACGCACTGAAGCTTTCTTT.

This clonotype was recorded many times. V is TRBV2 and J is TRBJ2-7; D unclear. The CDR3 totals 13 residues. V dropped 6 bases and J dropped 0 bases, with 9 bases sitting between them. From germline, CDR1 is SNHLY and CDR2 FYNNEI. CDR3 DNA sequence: TGTGCCAGCAGCCTTGTATACTCCTACGAGCAGTACTTC. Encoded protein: CASSLVYSYEQYF.

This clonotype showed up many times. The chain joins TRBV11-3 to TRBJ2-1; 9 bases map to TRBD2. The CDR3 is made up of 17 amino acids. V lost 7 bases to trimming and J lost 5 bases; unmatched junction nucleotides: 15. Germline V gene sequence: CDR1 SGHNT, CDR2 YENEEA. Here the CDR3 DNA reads TGTGCCAGCACCACTCGGATGTTAGCGGGAGAGCACAATGAGCAGTTCTTC. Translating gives CASTTRMLAGEHNEQFF.

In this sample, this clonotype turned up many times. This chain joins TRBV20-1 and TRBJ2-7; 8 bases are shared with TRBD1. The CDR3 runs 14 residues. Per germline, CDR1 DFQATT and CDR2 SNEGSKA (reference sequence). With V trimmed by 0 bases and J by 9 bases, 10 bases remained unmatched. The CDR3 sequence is CSARDLIQGVLQYF. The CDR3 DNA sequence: TGCAGTGCTAGAGATCTGATACAGGGGGTGTTGCAGTACTTC.

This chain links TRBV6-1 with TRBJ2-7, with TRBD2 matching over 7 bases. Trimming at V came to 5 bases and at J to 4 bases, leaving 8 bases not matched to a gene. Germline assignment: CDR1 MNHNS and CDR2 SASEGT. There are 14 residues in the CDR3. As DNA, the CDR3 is TGTGCCAGCAGTAATACGCGGGGGAATTACGAGCAGTACTTC. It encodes CASSNTRGNYEQYF.

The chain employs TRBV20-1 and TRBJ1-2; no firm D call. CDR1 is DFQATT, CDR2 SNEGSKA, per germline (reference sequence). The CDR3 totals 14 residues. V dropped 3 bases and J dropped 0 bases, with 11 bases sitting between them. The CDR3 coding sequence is TGCAGTGCTAGTGATCGCCGAGCTAACTATGGCTACACCTTC. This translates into CSASDRRANYGYTF.

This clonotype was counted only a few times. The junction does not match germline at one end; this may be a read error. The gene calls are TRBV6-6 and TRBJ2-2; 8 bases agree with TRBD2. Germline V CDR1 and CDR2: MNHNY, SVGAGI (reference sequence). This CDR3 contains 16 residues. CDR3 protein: CASSYPSGGGPGEPFF. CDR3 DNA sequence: TGTGCCAGCAGTTACCCCTCGGGGGGGGGCCCCGGGGAGCCGTTTTTT.

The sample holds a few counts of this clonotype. This chain's CDR3 is CASSPQEGSSYEQYF. In DNA form, the CDR3 reads TGTGCCAGCTCTCCCCAGGAAGGGAGCTCCTACGAGCAGTACTTC. The gene calls are TRBV18 and TRBJ2-7; possible D gene TRBD2, 5 bases. Germline values: CDR1 KGHSH, CDR2 LQKENI. The CDR3 runs 15 residues. V lost 6 bases to trimming and J lost 0 bases, with 15 bases between them.

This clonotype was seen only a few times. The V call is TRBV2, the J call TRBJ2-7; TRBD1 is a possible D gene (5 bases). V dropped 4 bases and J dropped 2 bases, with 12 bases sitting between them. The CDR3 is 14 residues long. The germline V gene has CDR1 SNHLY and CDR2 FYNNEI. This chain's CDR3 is CASSGKGPTYEQYF. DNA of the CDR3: TGTGCCAGCAGTGGCAAGGGGCCCACCTACGAGCAGTACTTC.

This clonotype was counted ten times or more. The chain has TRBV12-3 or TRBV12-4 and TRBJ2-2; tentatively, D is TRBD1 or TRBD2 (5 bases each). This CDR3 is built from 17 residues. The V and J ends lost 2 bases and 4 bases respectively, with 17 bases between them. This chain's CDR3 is CASSLNIWGSSTGELFF. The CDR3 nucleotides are TGTGCCAGCAGTTTAAATATTTGGGGGAGTTCCACCGGGGAGCTGTTTTTT.

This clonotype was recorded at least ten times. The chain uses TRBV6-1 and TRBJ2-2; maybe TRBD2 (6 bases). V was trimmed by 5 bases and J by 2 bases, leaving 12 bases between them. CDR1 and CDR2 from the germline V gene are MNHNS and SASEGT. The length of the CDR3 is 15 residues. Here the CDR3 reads CASSFHGGNTGELFF. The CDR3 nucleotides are TGTGCCAGCAGTTTCCACGGGGGTAACACCGGGGAGCTGTTTTTT.